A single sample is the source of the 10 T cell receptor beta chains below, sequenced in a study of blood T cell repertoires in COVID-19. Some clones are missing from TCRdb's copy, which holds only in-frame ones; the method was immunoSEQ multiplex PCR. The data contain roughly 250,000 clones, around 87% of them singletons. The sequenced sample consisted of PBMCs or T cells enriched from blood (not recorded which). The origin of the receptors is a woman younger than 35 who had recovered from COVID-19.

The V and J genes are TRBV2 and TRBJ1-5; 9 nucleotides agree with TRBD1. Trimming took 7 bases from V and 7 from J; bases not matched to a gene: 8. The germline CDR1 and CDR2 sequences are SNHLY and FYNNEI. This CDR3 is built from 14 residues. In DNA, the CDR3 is TGTGCCAGCATTGGACAGGGGTCGCGGCAGCCCCAGCATTTT. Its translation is CASIGQGSRQPQHF.

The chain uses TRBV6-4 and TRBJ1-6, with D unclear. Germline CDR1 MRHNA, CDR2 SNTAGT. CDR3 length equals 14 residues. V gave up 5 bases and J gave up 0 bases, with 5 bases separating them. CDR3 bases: TGTGCCAGCAGTTCGAGCTCCTATAATTCACCCCTCCACTTT. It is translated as CASSSSSYNSPLHF.

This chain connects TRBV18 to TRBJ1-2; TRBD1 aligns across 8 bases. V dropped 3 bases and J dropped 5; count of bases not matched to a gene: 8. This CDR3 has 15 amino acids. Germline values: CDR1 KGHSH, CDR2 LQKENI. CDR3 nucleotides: TGTGCCAGCTCACCCATGACAGGGGCACAATATGGCTACACCTTC. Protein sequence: CASSPMTGAQYGYTF.

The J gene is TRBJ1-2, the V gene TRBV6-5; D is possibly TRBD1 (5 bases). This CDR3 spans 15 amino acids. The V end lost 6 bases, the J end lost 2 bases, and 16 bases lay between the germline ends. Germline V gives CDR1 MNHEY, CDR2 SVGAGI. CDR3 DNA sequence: TGTGCCAGCAGCTTGCAGGGCGACAGCAACTATGGCTACACCTTC. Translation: CASSLQGDSNYGYTF.

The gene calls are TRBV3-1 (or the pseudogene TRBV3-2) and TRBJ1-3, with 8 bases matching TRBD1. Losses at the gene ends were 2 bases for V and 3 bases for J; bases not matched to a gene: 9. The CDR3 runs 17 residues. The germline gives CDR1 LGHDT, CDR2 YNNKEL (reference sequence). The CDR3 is CASSQLPPGGFGNTIYF. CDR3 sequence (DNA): TGTGCCAGCAGCCAACTCCCCCCAGGGGGCTTTGGAAACACCATATATTTT.

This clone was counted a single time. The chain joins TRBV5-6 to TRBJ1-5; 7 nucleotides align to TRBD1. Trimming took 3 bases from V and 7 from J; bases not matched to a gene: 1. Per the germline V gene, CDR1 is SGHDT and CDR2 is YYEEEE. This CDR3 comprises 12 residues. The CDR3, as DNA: TGTGCCAGCAGCTACAGGGGCCAGCCCCAGCATTTT. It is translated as CASSYRGQPQHF. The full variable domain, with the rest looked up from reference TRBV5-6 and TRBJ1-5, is DAGVTQSPTHLIKTRGQQVTLRCSPKSGHDTVSWYQQALGQGPQFIFQYYEEEERQRGNFPDRFSGHQFPNYSSELNVNALLLGDSALYLCASSYRGQPQHFGDGTRLSIL.

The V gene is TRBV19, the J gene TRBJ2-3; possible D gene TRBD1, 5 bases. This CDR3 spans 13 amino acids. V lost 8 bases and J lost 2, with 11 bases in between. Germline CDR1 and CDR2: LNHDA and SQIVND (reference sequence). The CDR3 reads CASAARATDTQYF. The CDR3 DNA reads TGTGCCAGTGCGGCCAGGGCCACAGATACGCAGTATTTT.

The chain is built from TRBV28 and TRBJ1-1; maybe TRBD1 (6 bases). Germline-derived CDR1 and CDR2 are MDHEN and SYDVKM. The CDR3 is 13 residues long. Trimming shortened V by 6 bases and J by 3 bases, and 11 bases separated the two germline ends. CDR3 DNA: TGTGCCAGCAGCTCACAGGGCCACACTGAAGCTTTCTTT. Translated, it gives CASSSQGHTEAFF.

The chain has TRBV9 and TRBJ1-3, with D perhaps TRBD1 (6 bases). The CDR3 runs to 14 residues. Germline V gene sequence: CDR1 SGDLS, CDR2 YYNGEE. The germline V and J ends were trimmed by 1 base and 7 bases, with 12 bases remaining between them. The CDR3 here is CASSVLSQGNTIYF. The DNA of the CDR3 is TGTGCCAGCAGCGTACTATCCCAGGGGAACACCATATATTTT.

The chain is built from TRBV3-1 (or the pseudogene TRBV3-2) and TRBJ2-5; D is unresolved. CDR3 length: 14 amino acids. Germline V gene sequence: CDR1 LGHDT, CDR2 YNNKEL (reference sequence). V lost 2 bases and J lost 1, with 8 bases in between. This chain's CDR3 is CASSQLTAQETQYF. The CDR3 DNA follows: TGTGCCAGCAGCCAACTAACAGCCCAAGAGACCCAGTACTTC.